The entry that follows covers one T cell receptor (beta chain) sequence. This clonotype was picked up a small number of times. Its recognized antigen is unknown. Nothing much larger sits one base from this clone, and base qualities are not available. This entry belongs to a study of human T cells and chemical hapten exposure (dated by TCRdb to the early 2020s). For the wider study: For sensitization, 2% DPC in acetone was applied to a roughly 2 cm by roughly 2 cm area of upper inner arm skin. Patients additionally received weekly therapeutic DPC doses to the scalp throughout the approximately 24-week study period. Patch testing on the upper back used Finn chambers containing 0.01% DPC, with scoring done after 6 days according to International Contact Dermatitis Research Group standards. The patient cohort, mostly female, included alopecia areata with under or over 50% scalp involvement, alopecia totalis and alopecia universalis. The libraries were sequenced as a pool, and the TCR yield per sample differed mostly because of small variations in library volumes within the pool. Peripheral blood TCR repertoire changes were tracked in vivo in alopecia patients during primary and secondary sensitization to the hapten diphenylcyclopropenone (DPC). Blood samples were taken from patients before sensitization (week 0) and then at 2, 6 and about 24 weeks after DPC sensitization. For TCR sequencing, blood came from approximately 29 alopecia patients at anywhere from one to four time points (pre-sensitization, 2, 6 and 24 weeks).

The CDR3 holds 13 amino acids from the cysteine to the phenylalanine. The entry retains the CDR3 DNA only, 39 bases that are in frame from base 1. Based on the germline V gene, the CDR1 and CDR2 sequences are MNHEY and SVGEGT. Trimming takes 6 bases from V and 5 bases from J, and the germline ends sit 8 bases apart. Preparation of the library involved RACE. The instrument given in TCRdb is NextSeq 500. During library preparation, unique molecular identifiers were attached to individual cDNA molecules so that TCRs could be counted quantitatively and reproducibly. Each blood RNA sample was used to sequence both TCR alpha and TCR beta chains. The authors processed their data as follows. A median of about 87,000 TCRs per sample was observed, with a range of about 20,000 to 690,600. The Decombinator software suite was used to annotate the V, J and CDR3 of the TCR reads. For PS versus PT1 abundance plots, all samples were subsampled to the same number of TCRs (28,000). TCRs were defined as expanded if absent before sensitization and observed at least eight times at the 2-week time point. The public reads were reprocessed in TCRdb via fastp at Q25 and MiXCR, keeping in-frame beta chains. Rows with one shared CDR3 protein collapse into an entry with the most common genes and DNA. For this entry, the V and J calls and clone size follow TCRdb and not the study's own pipeline. Across this sample there are about 120,000 distinct CDR3 sequences, with roughly an eighth seen only once. The ten largest make up 0.9% to 0.95% of the sample.

General study outcomes and caveats: The number of PT1 expanded TCRs positively correlated with patch test score, significant at thresholds 8, 16 and 32 but not 4. All patients had alopecia, a presumed autoimmune disease, so their immune response might differ from that of healthy individuals. DPC sensitization did not change how many TCRs were above 1 in 1000 frequency, and no evidence was found of alterations in global repertoire structure. Repeated subsampling changed both the strength of the expansion versus patch-test correlation and the threshold at which that correlation became significant. Expanded TCRs formed significantly more large CDR3 similarity clusters than pre-sensitization or healthy control sets, consistent with antigen-driven responses.

The time point label here, explained by the study, means: patch test 1, 2 weeks after DPC sensitization. The meaning of the sample's treatment or condition label: therapeutic diphenylcyclopropenone sensitization with weekly scalp DPC. Blood at each patch-test visit was drawn before the patch test was applied. Patients were eligible if aged 18 to 70, diagnosed with alopecia and judged suitable for DPC therapy, and pregnant patients were excluded. Total RNA was isolated from unfractionated whole blood collected in Tempus Blood RNA tubes. The specimen was whole blood, collected in connection with sensitization to the hapten diphenylcyclopropenone (DPC). The clonotype originates from a man in his late teens or twenties with alopecia areata. Some clones in this sample may be carry-over from other donors' samples. The rearranged chain carries TRBV6-2 or TRBV6-3 and TRBJ1-6; a weak D assignment points to TRBD1 (5 bases agree). This receptor carries the CDR3 CASRRDHNSPLHF. The DNA is as follows: TGTGCCAGCAGACGGGACCATAATTCACCCCTCCACTTT.